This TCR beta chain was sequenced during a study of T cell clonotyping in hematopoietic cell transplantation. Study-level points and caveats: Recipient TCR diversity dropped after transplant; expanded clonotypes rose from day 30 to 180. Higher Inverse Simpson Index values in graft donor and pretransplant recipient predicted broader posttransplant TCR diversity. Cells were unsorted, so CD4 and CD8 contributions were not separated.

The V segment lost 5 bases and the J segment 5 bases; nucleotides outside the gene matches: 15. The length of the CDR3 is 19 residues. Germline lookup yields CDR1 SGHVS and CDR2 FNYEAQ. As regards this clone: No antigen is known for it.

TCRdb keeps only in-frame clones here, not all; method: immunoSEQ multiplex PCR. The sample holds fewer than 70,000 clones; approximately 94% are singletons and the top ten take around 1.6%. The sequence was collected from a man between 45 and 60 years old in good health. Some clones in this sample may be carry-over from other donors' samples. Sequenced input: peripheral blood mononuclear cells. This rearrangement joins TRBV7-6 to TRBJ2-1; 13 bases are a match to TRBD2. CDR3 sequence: CASSITRKGLAGPNNEQFF. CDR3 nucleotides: TGTGCCAGCAGCATTACCCGCAAGGGACTAGCGGGGCCCAACAATGAGCAGTTCTTC.